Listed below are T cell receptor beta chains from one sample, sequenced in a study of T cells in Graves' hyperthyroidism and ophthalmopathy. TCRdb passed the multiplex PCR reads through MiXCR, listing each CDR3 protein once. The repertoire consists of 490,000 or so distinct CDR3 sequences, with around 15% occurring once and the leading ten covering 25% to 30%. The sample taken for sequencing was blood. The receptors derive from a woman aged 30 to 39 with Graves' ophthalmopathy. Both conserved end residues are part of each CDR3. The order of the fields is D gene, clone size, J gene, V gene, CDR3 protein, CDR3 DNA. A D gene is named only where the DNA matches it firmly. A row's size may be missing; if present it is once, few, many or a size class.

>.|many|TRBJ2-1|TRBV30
CAWMSVNEQFF
TGTGCCTGGATGTCAGTGAATGAGCAGTTCTTC
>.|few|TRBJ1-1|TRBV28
CASSFPYRRTEAFF
TGTGCCAGCAGTTTCCCTTACAGGCGCACTGAAGCTTTCTTT
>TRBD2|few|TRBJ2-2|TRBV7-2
CASSPSGRAVTGELFF
TGTGCCAGCAGTCCCTCTGGGAGGGCCGTCACCGGGGAGCTGTTTTTT
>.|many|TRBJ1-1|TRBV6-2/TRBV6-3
CASSYPRSPEAFF
TGTGCCAGCAGTTACCCCCGAAGCCCTGAAGCTTTCTTT
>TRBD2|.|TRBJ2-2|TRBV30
CAWSGGLAGGTGELFF
TGTGCCTGGAGTGGCGGACTAGCGGGAGGTACCGGGGAGCTGTTTTTT
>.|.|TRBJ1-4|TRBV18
CASSPSLSEDAHANEKLFF
TGTGCCAGCTCACCCTCCCTATCGGAGGACGCACATGCTAATGAAAAACTGTTTTTT
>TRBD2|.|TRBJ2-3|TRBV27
CASSSTSGRGDTQYF
TGTGCCAGCAGTTCCACTAGCGGGAGAGGCGATACGCAGTATTTT
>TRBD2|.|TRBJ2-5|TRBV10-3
CAISAGTSGGSQETQYF
TGTGCCATCAGTGCGGGGACTAGCGGGGGATCACAAGAGACCCAGTACTTC
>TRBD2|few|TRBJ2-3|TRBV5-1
CASSPLPGLGATDTQYF
TGCGCCAGCAGCCCTTTACCGGGACTAGGTGCGACAGATACGCAGTATTTT
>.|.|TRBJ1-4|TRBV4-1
CASSQLQANEKLFF
TGCGCCAGCAGCCAGTTACAAGCAAATGAAAAACTGTTTTTT
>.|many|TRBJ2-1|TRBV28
CASTLRLGSYNEQFF
TGTGCCAGCACCTTGAGACTAGGCTCCTACAATGAGCAGTTCTTC
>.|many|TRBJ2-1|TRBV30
CAWSFGVNNEQFF
TGTGCCTGGAGCTTCGGCGTAAACAATGAGCAGTTCTTC
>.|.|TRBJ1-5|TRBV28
CASSFLRGDMYQPQHF
TGTGCCAGCAGTTTCCTTCGGGGGGACATGTATCAGCCCCAGCATTTT
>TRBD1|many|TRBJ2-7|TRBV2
CASRGQSTVYEQYF
TGTGCCAGCAGGGGACAGTCCACCGTTTACGAGCAGTACTTC
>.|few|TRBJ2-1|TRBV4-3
CASSQGDPGDEQFF
TGCGCCAGCAGCCAAGGGGACCCAGGGGATGAGCAGTTCTTC
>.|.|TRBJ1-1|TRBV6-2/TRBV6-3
CASRYTEASF
TGTGCCAGCAGATACACTGAAGCTTCCTTT
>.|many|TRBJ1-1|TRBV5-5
CASKIFENTEAFF
TGTGCCAGCAAAATCTTTGAGAACACTGAAGCTTTCTTT
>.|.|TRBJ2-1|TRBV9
CASSPRGTLNEQFF
TGTGCCAGCAGCCCCCGAGGGACTTTAAATGAGCAGTTCTTC
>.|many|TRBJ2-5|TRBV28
CASSPPDQETQYF
TGTGCCAGCAGCCCACCTGACCAAGAGACCCAGTACTTC
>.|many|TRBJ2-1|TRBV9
CASSAPGIYNEQFF
TGTGCCAGCAGCGCACCCGGAATCTACAATGAGCAGTTCTTC
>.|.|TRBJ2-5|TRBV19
CASSTSGRMLQETQYF
TGTGCCAGTAGTACCTCCGGACGGATGCTCCAAGAGACCCAGTACTTC
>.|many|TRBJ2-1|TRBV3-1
CASSQDPVDEQFF
TGTGCCAGCAGCCAAGATCCAGTGGATGAGCAGTTCTTC
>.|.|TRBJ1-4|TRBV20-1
CSARDRGKLGSEKLFF
TGCAGTGCTAGAGACAGGGGCAAACTAGGGAGTGAAAAACTGTTTTTT
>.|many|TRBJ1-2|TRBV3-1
CASSPLIRTSGDYGYTF
TGTGCCAGCAGCCCCCTTATTCGGACCAGCGGAGACTATGGCTACACCTTC
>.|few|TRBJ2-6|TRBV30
CAWSFSNSGANVLTF
TGTGCCTGGTCGTTCTCCAACTCTGGGGCCAACGTCCTGACTTTC
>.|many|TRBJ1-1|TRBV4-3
CASSQEGRNTEAFF
TGCGCCAGCAGCCAAGAGGGTAGGAACACTGAAGCTTTCTTT
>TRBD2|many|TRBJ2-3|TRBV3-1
CASSQTGLRGFTDTQYF
TGTGCCAGCAGCCAAACGGGCCTGCGGGGGTTCACAGATACGCAGTATTTT
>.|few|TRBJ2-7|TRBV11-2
CASSLGGFDDEQCF
TGTGCCAGCAGCTTAGGGGGCTTTGACGACGAGCAGTGCTTC
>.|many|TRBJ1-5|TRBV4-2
CASSQDVGQPQHF
TGTGCCAGCAGCCAAGATGTTGGTCAGCCCCAGCATTTT
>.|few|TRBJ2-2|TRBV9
CASSVGSDTVTGELFF
TGTGCCAGCAGCGTAGGTTCAGACACGGTTACCGGGGAGCTGTTTTTT
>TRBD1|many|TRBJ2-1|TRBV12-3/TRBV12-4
CASRNNRGRAHNEQFF
TGTGCCAGCAGAAACAACAGGGGCCGGGCACACAATGAGCAGTTCTTC
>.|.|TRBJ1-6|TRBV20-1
CSAKRLDSPLHF
TGCAGTGCCAAAAGACTTGATTCACCCCTCCACTTT
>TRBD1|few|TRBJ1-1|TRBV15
CATSKGQGGTEAFF
TGTGCCACCAGCAAGGGACAGGGTGGCACTGAAGCTTTCTTT
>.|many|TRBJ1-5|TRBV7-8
CASSTEGGGNQPQHF
TGTGCCAGTTCAACGGAGGGCGGGGGCAATCAGCCCCAGCATTTT
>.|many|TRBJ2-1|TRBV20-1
CSATPSAWEDYNEQFF
TGCAGTGCTACCCCATCCGCGTGGGAGGACTATAATGAGCAGTTCTTC
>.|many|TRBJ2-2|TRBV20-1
CSAASEANTGELFF
TGCAGTGCTGCAAGCGAGGCGAACACCGGGGAGCTGTTTTTT
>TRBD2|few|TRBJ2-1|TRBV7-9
CASSLAETYNEQFF
TGTGCCAGCAGCCTAGCGGAGACATACAATGAGCAGTTCTTC
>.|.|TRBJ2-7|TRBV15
CATRPVQNSYEQYF
TGTGCCACCCGGCCGGTCCAGAACTCCTACGAGCAGTACTTC
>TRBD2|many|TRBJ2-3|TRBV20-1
CSVMTSGSNTQYF
TGCAGTGTCATGACTAGCGGGTCTAATACGCAGTATTTT
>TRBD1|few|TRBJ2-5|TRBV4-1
CASSQYGTGGLQYF
TGCGCCAGCAGCCAATACGGGACAGGGGGCCTCCAGTACTTC
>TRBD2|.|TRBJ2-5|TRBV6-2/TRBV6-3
CASSYTSGIQETQYF
TGTGCCAGCAGTTACACTAGCGGGATCCAAGAGACCCAGTACTTC
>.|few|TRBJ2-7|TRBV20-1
CSAGAPNEQYF
TGCAGTGCTGGGGCCCCCAACGAGCAGTACTTC
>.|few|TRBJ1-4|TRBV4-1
CASSQTGARGYEKLFF
TGCGCCAGCAGCCAGACCGGGGCGAGGGGATACGAAAAACTGTTTTTT
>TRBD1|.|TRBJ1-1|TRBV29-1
CSVVGQGVEAFF
TGCAGCGTTGTGGGACAGGGGGTGGAAGCTTTCTTT
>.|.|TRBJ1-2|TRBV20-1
CSARGLGRWTFTSPYGYTF
TGCAGTGCTAGAGGTTTGGGTCGGTGGACCTTCACTTCTCCCTATGGCTACACCTTC